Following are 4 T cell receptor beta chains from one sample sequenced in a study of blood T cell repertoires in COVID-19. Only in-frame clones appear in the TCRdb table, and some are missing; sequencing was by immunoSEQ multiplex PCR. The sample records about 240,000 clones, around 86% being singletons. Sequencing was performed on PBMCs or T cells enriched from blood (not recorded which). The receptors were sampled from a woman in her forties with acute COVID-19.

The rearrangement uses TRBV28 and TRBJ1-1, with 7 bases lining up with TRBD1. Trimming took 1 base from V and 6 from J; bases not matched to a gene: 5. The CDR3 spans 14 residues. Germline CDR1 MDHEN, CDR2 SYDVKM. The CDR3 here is CASSLSHRGAEAFF. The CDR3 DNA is TGTGCCAGCAGTTTATCCCACAGGGGCGCTGAAGCTTTCTTT.

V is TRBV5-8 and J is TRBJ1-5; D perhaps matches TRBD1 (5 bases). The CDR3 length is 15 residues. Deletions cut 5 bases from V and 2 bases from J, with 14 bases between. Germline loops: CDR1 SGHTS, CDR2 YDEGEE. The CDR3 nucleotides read TGTGCCAGCAGAGCAAGGGGATCCGGCAATCAGCCCCAGCATTTT. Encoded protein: CASRARGSGNQPQHF. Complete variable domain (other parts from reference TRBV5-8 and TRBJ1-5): EAGVTQSPTHLIKTRGQQATLRCSPISGHTSVYWYQQALGLGLQFLLWYDEGEERNRGNFPPRFSGRQFPNYSSELNVNALELEDSALYLCASRARGSGNQPQHFGDGTRLSIL.

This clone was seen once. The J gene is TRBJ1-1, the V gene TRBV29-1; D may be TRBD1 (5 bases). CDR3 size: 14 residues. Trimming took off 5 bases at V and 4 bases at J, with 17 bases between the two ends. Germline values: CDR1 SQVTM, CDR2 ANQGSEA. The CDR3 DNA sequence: TGCAGCGTTTCCCCCGGGGGACCTATCACTGAAGCTTTCTTT. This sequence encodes CSVSPGGPITEAFF. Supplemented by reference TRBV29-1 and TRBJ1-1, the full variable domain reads SAVISQKPSRDICQRGTSLTIQCQVDSQVTMMFWYRQQPGQSLTLIATANQGSEATYESGFVIDKFPISRPNLTFSTLTVSNMSPEDSSIYLCSVSPGGPITEAFFGQGTRLTVV.

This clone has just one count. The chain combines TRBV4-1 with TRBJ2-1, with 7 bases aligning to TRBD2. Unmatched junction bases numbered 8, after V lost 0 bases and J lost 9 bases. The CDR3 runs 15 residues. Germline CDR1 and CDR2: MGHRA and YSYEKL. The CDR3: CASSQEAGASGEQFF. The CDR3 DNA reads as TGCGCCAGCAGCCAAGAGGCGGGAGCATCTGGTGAGCAGTTCTTC.